The 3 T cell receptor beta chains listed next were all sequenced from one sample in a study of beta chain features in type 1 diabetes. The entirety of the isolated RNA underwent reverse transcription, so expressed TCRB transcripts were sequenced. Repertoires were generated with immunoSEQ multiplex PCR, while TCRdb's copy carries only in-frame clones and drops some. The table has hundreds of thousands of clones, more than 65% seen once. The sequencing sample was made of naive CD4+ T cells from blood. The receptors come from a man under 40 in good health.

The chain uses TRBV30 and TRBJ1-6; D gene ambiguous. Trimming removed 3 bases from V and 4 bases from J, with 10 bases in between. This CDR3 contains 14 residues. Germline-derived CDR1 and CDR2 are GTSNPN and SVGIG (reference sequence). CDR3 residues: CAWRRDPYNSPLHF. In DNA form, the CDR3 reads TGTGCCTGGAGAAGGGATCCATATAATTCACCCCTCCACTTT.

Comments on this clone: Other nucleotide sequences from this sample produce the same CDR3. In DNA, the CDR3 is TGTGCCAGCAGCTTGGGTACAAGCACAGATACGCAGTATTTT. Translation: CASSLGTSTDTQYF. The gene calls are TRBV5-4 and TRBJ2-3, with D uncertain. Trimming pared 0 bases from V and 0 bases from J, leaving 5 bases between. The CDR3 contains 14 residues. Germline CDR1 reads SGHNT; CDR2 reads YYREEE (reference sequence).

The V and J genes are TRBV28 and TRBJ2-3; D is ambiguous. Germline-derived CDR1 and CDR2 are MDHEN and SYDVKM. This CDR3 comprises 16 residues. V was shortened by 7 bases and J by 0 bases, with 17 bases between the two germline ends. The CDR3 is CASTSSALGSTDTQYF. The CDR3, as DNA: TGTGCCAGCACCTCTTCCGCGCTGGGGAGCACAGATACGCAGTATTTT.